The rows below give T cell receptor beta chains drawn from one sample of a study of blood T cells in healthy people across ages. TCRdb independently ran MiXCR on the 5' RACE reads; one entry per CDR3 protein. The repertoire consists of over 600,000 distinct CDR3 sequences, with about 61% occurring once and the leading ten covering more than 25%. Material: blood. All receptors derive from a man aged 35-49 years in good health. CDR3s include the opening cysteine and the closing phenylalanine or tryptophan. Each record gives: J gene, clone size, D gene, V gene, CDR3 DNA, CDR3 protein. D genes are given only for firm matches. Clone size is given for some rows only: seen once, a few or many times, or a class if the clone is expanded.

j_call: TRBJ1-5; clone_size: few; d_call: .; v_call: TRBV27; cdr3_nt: TGTGCCAGCTCCACCGGCGATCAGCCCCAGCATTTT; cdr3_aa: CASSTGDQPQHF
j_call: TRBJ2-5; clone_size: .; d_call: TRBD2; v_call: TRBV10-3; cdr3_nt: TGTGCCATCAGTGATCTCATAGCGGGGGCACAAGAGACCCAGTACTTC; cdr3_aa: CAISDLIAGAQETQYF
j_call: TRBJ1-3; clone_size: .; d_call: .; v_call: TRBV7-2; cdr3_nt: TGTGCCAGCAGCTCGCAAAACACCATATATTTT; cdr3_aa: CASSSQNTIYF
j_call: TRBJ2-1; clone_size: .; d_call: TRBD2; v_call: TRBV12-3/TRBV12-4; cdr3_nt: TGTGCCAGCAGTCCCCCGGGGGGAAACGTTATAAATGAGCAGTTCTTC; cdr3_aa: CASSPPGGNVINEQFF
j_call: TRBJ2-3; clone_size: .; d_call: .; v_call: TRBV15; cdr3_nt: TGTGCCACCAGCAGAGATTTTAGGGAGAGCACAGATACGCAGTATTTT; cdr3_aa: CATSRDFRESTDTQYF
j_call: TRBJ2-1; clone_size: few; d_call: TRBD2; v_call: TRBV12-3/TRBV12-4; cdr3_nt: TGTGCCAGCAGTTACCGCGGGGGAGGGGAGCAGTTCTTC; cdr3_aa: CASSYRGGGEQFF
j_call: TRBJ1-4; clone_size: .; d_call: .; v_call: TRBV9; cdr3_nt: TGTGCCAGCAGCGCAGAATTACCAGGGTTCCGTGAAAAACTGTTTTTT; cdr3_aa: CASSAELPGFREKLFF
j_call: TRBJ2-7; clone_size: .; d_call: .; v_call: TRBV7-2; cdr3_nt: TGTGCCAGCAGCTTAGGGTCAACTAGCCCGTATACCGAGCAGTACTTC; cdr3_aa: CASSLGSTSPYTEQYF
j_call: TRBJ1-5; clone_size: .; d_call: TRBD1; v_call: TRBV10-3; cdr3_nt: TGTGCCATCAGGACAGGGGCTGTTCAGCCCCAGCATTTT; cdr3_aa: CAIRTGAVQPQHF
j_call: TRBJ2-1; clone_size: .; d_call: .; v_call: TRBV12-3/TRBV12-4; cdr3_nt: TGTGCCAGCACCTTTGGCCGGATTCAAGCCTACAATGAGCAGTTCTTC; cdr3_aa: CASTFGRIQAYNEQFF
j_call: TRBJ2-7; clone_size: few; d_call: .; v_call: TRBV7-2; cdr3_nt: TGTGCCAGCAGCTTAGTGTCAGAGCCGCCCTCCTACGAGCAGTACTTC; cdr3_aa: CASSLVSEPPSYEQYF
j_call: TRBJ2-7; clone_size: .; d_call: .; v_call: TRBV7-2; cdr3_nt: TGTGCCAGCAGCTTAAATGTAGGGTATCCTCCCTACGAGCAGTACTTC; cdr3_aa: CASSLNVGYPPYEQYF
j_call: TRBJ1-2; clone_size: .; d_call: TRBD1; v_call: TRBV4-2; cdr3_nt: TGTGCCAGCAGCCAACACCAGACAGGGGGCCTTGTAAATTATGGCTACACCTTC; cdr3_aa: CASSQHQTGGLVNYGYTF
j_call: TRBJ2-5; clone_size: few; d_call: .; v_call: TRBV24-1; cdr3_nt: TGTGCCACCAGTGATTTTATCGGACCCCGAGGGACCCAGTACTTC; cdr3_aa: CATSDFIGPRGTQYF
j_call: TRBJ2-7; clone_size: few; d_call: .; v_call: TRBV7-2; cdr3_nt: TGTGCCAGCAGCTTAGCCCAGGGCTTCTACGAGCAGTACTTC; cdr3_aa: CASSLAQGFYEQYF
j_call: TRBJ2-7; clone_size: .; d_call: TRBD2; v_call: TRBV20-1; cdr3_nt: TGCAGTGCTAGAGATGGGACTAGCGGGGCCTACGAGCAGTACTTC; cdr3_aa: CSARDGTSGAYEQYF
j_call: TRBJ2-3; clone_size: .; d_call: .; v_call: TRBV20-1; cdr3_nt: TGCAGTGCCCTTGAGGGCCACAGCACAGATACGCAGTATTTT; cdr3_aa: CSALEGHSTDTQYF
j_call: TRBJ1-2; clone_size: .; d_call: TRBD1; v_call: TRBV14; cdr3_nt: TGTGCCAGCAGCCGACCTGGTGAGACAGGGAGCTATGGCTACACCTTC; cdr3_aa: CASSRPGETGSYGYTF
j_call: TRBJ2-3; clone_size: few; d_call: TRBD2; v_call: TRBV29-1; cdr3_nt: TGCAGCGTTGTATTAGCGGGAGTCGGGGGTACGCAGTATTTT; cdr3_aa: CSVVLAGVGGTQYF
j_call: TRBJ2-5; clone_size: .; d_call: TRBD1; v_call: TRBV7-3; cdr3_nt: TGTGCCAGCAGCTACAAGACAGGGGAGGTAGTAGAGACCCAGTACTTC; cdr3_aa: CASSYKTGEVVETQYF
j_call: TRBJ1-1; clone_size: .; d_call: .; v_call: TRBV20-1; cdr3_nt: TGCAGTGCTAGGAGACAGCTACAATTGAACACTGAAGCTTTCTTT; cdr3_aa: CSARRQLQLNTEAFF
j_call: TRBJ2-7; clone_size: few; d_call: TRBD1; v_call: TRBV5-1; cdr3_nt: TGCGCCAGCAGCCCGGACCCCGGGACAGCCTCATACGAGCAGTACTTC; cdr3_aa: CASSPDPGTASYEQYF
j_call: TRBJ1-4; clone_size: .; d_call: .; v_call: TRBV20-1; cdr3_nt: TGCAGTGCTAGAGAGGGGGAAAAACTGTTTTTT; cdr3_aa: CSAREGEKLFF
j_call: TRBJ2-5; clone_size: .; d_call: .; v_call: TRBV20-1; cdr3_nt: TGCAGTGCTAGAGATGGGCTAGTCCGAGAGACCCAGTACTTC; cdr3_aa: CSARDGLVRETQYF
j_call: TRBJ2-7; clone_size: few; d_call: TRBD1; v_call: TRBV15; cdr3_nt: TGTGCCACCAGCCCGAGCCCGGGACAGGGGAAAGGGTACGAGCAGTACTTC; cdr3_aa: CATSPSPGQGKGYEQYF
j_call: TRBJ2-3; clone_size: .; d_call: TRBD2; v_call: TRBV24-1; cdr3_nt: TGTGCCACCAGTGACCTGACTAGCGGGACATCAGATACGCAGTATTTT; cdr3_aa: CATSDLTSGTSDTQYF
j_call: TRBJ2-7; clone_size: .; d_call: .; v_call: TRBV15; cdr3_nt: TGTGCCACCAGCAGAGCAGGGACCATAGAGGAGTGGTACTTC; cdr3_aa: CATSRAGTIEEWYF
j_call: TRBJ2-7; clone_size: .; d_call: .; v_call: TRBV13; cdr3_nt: TGTGCCAGCAGTTGGGACTACGAGCAGTACTTC; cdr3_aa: CASSWDYEQYF
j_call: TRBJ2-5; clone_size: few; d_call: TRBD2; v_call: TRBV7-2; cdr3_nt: TGTGCCAGCAGCTTAGTCCAGCGGGGAGGAGAGACCCAGTACTTC; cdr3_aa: CASSLVQRGGETQYF
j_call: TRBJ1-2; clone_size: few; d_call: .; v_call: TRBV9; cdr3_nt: TGTGCCAGCAGCGATGAACGGACTTATGGCTACACCTTC; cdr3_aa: CASSDERTYGYTF
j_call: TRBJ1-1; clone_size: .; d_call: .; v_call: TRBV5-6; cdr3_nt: TGTGCCAGCAGCTTGGGGGCTACAACGGGGAACACTGAAGCTTTCTTT; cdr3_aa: CASSLGATTGNTEAFF
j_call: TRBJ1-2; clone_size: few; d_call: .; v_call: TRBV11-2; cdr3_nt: TGTGCCAGCACCCCGGGTAGAGACGGACTCTATGGCTACACCTTC; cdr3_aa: CASTPGRDGLYGYTF
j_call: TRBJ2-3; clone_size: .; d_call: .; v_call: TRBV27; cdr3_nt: TGTGCCAGTTATATGACCGCGGCTAGCACAGATACGCAGTATTTT; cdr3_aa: CASYMTAASTDTQYF
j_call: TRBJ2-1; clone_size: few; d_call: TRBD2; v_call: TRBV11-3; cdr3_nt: TGTGCCAGCAGCTTGGACTCCGGGACTAGCGGGAGAGCCCGTGAGCAGTTCTTC; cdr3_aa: CASSLDSGTSGRAREQFF
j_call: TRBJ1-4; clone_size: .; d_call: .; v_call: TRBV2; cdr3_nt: TGTGCCAGCAGTGAAAGGGGAAAACTGTTTTTT; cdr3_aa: CASSERGKLFF
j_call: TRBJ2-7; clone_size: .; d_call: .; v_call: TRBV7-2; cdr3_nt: TGTGCCAGCAGCTCCGCCCACCGGGTAAACAATGAGCAGTACTTC; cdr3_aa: CASSSAHRVNNEQYF
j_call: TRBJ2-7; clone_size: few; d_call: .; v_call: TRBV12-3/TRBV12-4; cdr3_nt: TGTGCCAGCAGTTTGGGCGTCGAGGGAGTACGAGGGGAGCAGTACTTC; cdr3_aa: CASSLGVEGVRGEQYF
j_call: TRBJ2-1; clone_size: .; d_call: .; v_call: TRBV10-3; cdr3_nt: TGTGCCGTTGAGATTGGAGATAGGAGGGGCGATGAGCAGTTCTTC; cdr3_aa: CAVEIGDRRGDEQFF
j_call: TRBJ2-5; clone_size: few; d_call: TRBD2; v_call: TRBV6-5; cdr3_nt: TGTGCCAGCAGCCGAGCGGGGAGGGGAGAGACCCAGTACTTC; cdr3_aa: CASSRAGRGETQYF
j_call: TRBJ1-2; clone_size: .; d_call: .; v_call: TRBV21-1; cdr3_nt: TGTGCCAGCAGCAAAGCACCGGGACAGTTATATGGCTACACCTTC; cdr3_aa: CASSKAPGQLYGYTF
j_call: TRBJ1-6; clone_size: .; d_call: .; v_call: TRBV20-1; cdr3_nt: TGCAGTGCGGTCGGAGATAATTCACCCCTCCACTTT; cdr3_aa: CSAVGDNSPLHF
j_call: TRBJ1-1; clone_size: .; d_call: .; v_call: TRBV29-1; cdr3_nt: TGCAGCGTGGGCTGGATGGGCACTGAAGCTTTCTTT; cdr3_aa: CSVGWMGTEAFF
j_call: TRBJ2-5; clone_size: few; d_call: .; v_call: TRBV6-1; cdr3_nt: TGTGCCAGCAGTGATGTCCGTGGAGAGACCCAGTACTTC; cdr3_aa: CASSDVRGETQYF
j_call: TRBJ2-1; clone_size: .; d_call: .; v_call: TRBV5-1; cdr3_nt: TGCGCCAGCAGAGACAGCTCCTACAATGAGCAGTTCTTC; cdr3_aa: CASRDSSYNEQFF
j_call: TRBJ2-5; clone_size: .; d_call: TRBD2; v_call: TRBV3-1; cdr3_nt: TGTGCCAGCAGCCAAGATTTGCGGGGGAACCAGGAGGCCCAGTACTTC; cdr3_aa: CASSQDLRGNQEAQYF
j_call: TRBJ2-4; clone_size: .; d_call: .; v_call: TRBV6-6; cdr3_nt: TGTGCCAGCAGCCATGGCGCGGACATTCAGTACTTC; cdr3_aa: CASSHGADIQYF
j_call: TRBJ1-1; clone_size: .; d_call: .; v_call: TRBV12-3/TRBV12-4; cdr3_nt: TGTGCCAGCACCATATATAAAGGGGCTGAAGCTTTCTTT; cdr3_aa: CASTIYKGAEAFF
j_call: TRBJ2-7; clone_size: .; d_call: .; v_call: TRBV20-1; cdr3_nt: TGCAGTGCAAGACAGGAGAGCTCCTACGAGCAGTACTTC; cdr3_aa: CSARQESSYEQYF
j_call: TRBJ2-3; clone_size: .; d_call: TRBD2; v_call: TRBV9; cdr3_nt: TGTGCCAGCAGCGTAACGGCGGGAGGGAGCACAGATACGCAGTATTTT; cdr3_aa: CASSVTAGGSTDTQYF
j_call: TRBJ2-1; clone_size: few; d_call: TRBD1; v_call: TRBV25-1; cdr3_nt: TGTGCCAGCAGACGGACAGGGGGACAGAACAATGAGCAGTTCTTC; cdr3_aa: CASRRTGGQNNEQFF
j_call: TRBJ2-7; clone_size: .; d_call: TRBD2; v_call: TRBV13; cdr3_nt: TGTGCCAGCAGCCCCCCGGGACTAGCGATCCCCCCGCCGGAGCAGTACTTC; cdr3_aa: CASSPPGLAIPPPEQYF
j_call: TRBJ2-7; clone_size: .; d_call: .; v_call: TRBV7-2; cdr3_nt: TGTGCCAGCAGCTTAGGCGGGCTCGCATCGAACGAGCAGTACTTC; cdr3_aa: CASSLGGLASNEQYF
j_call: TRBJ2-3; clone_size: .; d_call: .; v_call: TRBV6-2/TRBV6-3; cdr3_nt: TGTGCCAGCAGTTACTCGACATTACTGGATACGCAGTATTTT; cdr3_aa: CASSYSTLLDTQYF
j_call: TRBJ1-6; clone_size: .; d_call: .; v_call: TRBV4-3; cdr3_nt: TGCGCCAGCAGCCGTCAAACCCCGGGCCAGGGGAGGCATTCACCCCTCCACTTT; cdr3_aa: CASSRQTPGQGRHSPLHF
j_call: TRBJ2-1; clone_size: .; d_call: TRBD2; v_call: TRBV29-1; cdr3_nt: TGCAGCGTCAGAGCACTAGCGGGACCTAAGAGCTCCTACAATGAGCAGTTCTTC; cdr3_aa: CSVRALAGPKSSYNEQFF
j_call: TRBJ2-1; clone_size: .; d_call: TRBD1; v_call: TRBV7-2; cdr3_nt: TGTGCCAGCAGCATTGACAGGGGGGTCTACAATGAGCAGTTCTTC; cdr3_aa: CASSIDRGVYNEQFF
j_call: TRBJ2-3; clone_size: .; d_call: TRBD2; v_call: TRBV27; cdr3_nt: TGTGCCAGCAGGGCTCATAGCGGGAGGGATACGCAGTATTTT; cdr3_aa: CASRAHSGRDTQYF
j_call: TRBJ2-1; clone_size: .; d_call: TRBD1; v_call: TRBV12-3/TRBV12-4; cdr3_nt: TGTGCCAGCAGAAGTGACAGGGGCGAGCAGTTCTTC; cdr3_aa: CASRSDRGEQFF
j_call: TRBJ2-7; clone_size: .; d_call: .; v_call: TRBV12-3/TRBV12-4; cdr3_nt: TGTGCCAGCAGCCCTTATTGGTCAGGGAACCCCTACGAGCAGTACTTC; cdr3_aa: CASSPYWSGNPYEQYF
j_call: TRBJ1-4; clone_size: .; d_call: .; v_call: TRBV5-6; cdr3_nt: TGTGCCAGCAGCCCCAAACTGGCGTTGGATGAAAAACTGTTTTTT; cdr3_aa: CASSPKLALDEKLFF